These T cell receptor beta chains were read from a single sample in a study of cytomegalovirus exposure and HLA in healthy donors. Assay: immunoSEQ multiplex PCR; the TCRdb copy retains only in-frame clones and omits some. The sample lists 55,000 to 70,000 clones; 65% to 90% were seen once. Sequenced sample: PBMCs. These receptor sequences come from a human donor in good health. Both conserved end residues are trimmed from each CDR3.

>TRBV7-8|TRBJ2-5
ASKSLAGSYQETQY
>TRBV2|TRBJ1-2
ASSARGQINYGYT
>TRBV5-4|TRBJ2-5
ASSLRRGPETQY
>TRBV4-2|TRBJ1-1
ASSRDTKNTEAF
>TRBV7-9|TRBJ2-4
ASSTETGTSGRAVDIQY
>TRBV9|TRBJ1-3
ASSVGGTGNTIY
>TRBV7-9|TRBJ2-5
ASSPRLVIGGETQY
>TRBV25-1|TRBJ2-1
ASRQGLAGLPDEQF
>TRBV11-3|TRBJ2-3
ASGPRGSGGPTDTQY
>TRBV7-2|TRBJ1-5
ASSLVGGQPQH
>TRBV11-2|TRBJ2-3
ASSSVVRPDTQY
>TRBV6-4|TRBJ2-3
ASSDSVHGGADTQY
>TRBV4-3|TRBJ1-1
ASSQDPPGHWPTEAF
>TRBV29-1|TRBJ1-2
SVVVPDRGFINYGYT
>TRBV9|TRBJ2-5
ASSVAGIQETQY
>TRBV18|TRBJ1-1
ASSPLGGANTEAF
>TRBV18|TRBJ2-3
ASSGTSGGDTQY
>TRBV5-4|-
ASSTRKGALYEQY
>TRBV27|TRBJ2-3
ASSLLAGGTDTQY
>TRBV5-1|TRBJ2-7
ASSLGTSTYEQY
>TRBV7-9|TRBJ1-3
ASSEQVSRNTIY
>TRBV7-2|TRBJ1-2
ASSLSYVSGYT
>TRBV30|TRBJ2-7
AWSQDSPRTYEQY
>TRBV11-1|TRBJ2-5
ASSQQETQY
>TRBV9|TRBJ1-2
ASSLSPGQDVYGYT
>TRBV11-1|-
ASSFWREVNTGELF
>TRBV7-3|TRBJ2-3
ASSLQGLNTDTQY
>TRBV18|TRBJ2-1
ASSPNRTSKQQWGQF
>TRBV28|TRBJ2-1
ASSLGERQF
>TRBV30|TRBJ2-2
AWTDPRDRENTGELF
>TRBV10-3|TRBJ1-1
AISQTVLNTEAF
>TRBV7-2|TRBJ2-3
ASSLDHRTDTDTQY
>TRBV7-9|TRBJ2-1
ASSLSWAEQF
>TRBV16|TRBJ2-6
ASSQLGASGANVLT
>TRBV5-6|TRBJ1-2
ASSPPPQGIYGYT
>TRBV30|TRBJ2-2
AWSVPYRDTGELF
>TRBV7-2|TRBJ2-3
ASSLENRTPGIDTQY
>TRBV4-3|TRBJ2-5
ASSQDTAGGFEETQY
>TRBV7-8|TRBJ1-1
ASSASDSPEAF
>TRBV19|TRBJ1-5
ASSTSTGYSNQPQH
>TRBV11-2|TRBJ1-1
ASSPRDMNTEAF
>TRBV28|TRBJ2-2
ASSLLSYTGELF
>TRBV28|TRBJ2-7
ASSRPGTGYEQY
>TRBV5-4|TRBJ2-1
ASSWNFRASGRIYNEQF
>TRBV7-9|TRBJ2-5
ASSLSLVTDQETQY
>TRBV6-5|TRBJ1-2
ASSYSGGQGMRGYT
>TRBV2|TRBJ2-1
ASSGGASYNEQF
>TRBV7-2|TRBJ2-7
ASSLEGTMPL
>TRBV5-4|TRBJ1-1
ASSERQGIRQAF